This T cell receptor beta chain was documented in a study of blood T cell repertoires in COVID-19. In the study overall: Samples of COVID-19 (acute and convalescent) were obtained from the United States, Italy and Spain.

Participants, roughly 18 to 89 years old, spanned under 30 US areas. Before being deemed recovered, Cohort 3 donors had two negative PCRs, clearance, or symptom resolution. In its sample, this clone was seen a few times. Per germline, CDR1 GTSNPN and CDR2 SVGIG (reference sequence). The CDR3 contains 14 residues. V dropped 0 bases and J dropped 4 bases, with 12 bases sitting between them. Original data processing: Estimates of nucleated cell counts were drawn from the amplification of reference gene primers. The protocol was immunoSEQ multiplex PCR, while the TCRdb copy is restricted to in-frame clones and leaves out a portion. V and J calls and clone size are given by that table; D and trimming were obtained from the DNA. The sample lists about 150,000 clones; 70% to 90% were seen once.

The source is a woman aged 40 to 50 who had recovered from COVID-19. The sample was PBMCs or T cells enriched from blood (not recorded which). V is TRBV30 and J is TRBJ1-1; D unresolved. The CDR3 DNA follows: TGTGCCTGGAGTGTACGGCCGGGTGGCACTGAAGCTTTCTTT. Translation: CAWSVRPGGTEAFF.